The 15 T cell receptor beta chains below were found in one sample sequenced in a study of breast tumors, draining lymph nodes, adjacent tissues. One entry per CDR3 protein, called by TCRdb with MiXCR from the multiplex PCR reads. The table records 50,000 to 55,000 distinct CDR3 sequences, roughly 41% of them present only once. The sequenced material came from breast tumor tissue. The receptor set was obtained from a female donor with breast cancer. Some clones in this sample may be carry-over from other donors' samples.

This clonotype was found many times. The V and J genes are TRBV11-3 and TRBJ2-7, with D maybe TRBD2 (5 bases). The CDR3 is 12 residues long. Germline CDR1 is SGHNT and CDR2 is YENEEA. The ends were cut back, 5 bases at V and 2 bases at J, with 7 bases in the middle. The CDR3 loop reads CASSTGTYEQYF. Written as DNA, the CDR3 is TGTGCCAGCAGCACCGGGACCTACGAGCAGTACTTC. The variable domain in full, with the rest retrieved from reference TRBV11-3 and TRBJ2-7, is EAGVVQSPRYKIIEKKQPVAFWCNPISGHNTLYWYLQNLGQGPELLIRYENEEAVDDSQLPKDRFSAERLKGVDSTLKIQPAELGDSAVYLCASSTGTYEQYFGPGTRLTVT.

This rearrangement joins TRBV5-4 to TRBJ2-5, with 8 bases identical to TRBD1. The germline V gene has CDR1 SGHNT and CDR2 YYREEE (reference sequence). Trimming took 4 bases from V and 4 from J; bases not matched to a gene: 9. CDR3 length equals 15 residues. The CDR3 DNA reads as TGTGCCAGCAGCCCGGGGGACAGGAGTCGAGAGACCCAGTACTTC. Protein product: CASSPGDRSRETQYF.

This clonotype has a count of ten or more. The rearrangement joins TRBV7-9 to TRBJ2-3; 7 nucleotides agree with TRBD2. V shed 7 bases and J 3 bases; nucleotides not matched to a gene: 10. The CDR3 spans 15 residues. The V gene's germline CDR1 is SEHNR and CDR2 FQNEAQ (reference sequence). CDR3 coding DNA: TGTGCCAGCATTTCCCGGGGGGAGGCGACAGATACGCAGTATTTT. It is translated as CASISRGEATDTQYF.

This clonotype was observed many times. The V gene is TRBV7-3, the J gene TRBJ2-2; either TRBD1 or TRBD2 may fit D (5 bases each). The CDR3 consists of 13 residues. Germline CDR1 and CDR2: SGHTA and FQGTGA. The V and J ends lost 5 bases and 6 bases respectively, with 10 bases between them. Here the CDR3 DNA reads TGTGCCAGCAGCCGGGACGACGCCGGGGAGCTGTTTTTT. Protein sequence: CASSRDDAGELFF.

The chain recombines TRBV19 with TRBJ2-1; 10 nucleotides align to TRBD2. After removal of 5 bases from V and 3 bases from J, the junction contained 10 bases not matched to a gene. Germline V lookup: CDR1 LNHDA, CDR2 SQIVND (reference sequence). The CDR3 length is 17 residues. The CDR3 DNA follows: TGTGCCAGTAGTCCATCCGGCTTAGCGGGAGGCTACAATGAGCAGTTCTTC. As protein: CASSPSGLAGGYNEQFF.

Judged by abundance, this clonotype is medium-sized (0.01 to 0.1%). The CDR3, as DNA: TGCAGTGCTAGAGATCCTACGGCAGGGGATACGCAGTATTTT. It translates to CSARDPTAGDTQYF. This chain links TRBV20-1 with TRBJ2-3; the D gene is possibly TRBD1 (5 bases). Germline CDR1 and CDR2: DFQATT and SNEGSKA (reference sequence). This CDR3 has 14 residues. The ends were cut back, 0 bases at V and 6 bases at J, with 13 bases in the middle.

In DNA, the CDR3 is TGTGCCAGTAGTACTGGGCGGTTGGGACAGAACTATGGCTACACCTTC. Translated: CASSTGRLGQNYGYTF. The rearrangement joins TRBV19 to TRBJ1-2; TRBD1 aligns across 7 bases. CDR1 and CDR2 (germline): LNHDA, SQIVND (reference sequence). CDR3 length: 16 amino acids. V lost 4 bases and J lost 2; bases outside the gene matches: 10.

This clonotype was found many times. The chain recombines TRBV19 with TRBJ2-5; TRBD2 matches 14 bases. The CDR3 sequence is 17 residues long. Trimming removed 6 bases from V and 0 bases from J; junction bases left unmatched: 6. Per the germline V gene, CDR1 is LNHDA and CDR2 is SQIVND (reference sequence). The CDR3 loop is CASSLGLAGGYQETQYF. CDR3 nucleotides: TGTGCCAGTAGCTTAGGACTAGCGGGAGGATACCAAGAGACCCAGTACTTC.

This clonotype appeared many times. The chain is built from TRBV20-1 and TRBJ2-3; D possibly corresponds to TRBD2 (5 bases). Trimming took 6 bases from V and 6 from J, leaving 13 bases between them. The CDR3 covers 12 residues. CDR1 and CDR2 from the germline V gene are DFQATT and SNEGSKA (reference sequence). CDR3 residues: CSAPDSGDTQYF. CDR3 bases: TGCAGTGCCCCGGACTCCGGGGATACGCAGTATTTT.

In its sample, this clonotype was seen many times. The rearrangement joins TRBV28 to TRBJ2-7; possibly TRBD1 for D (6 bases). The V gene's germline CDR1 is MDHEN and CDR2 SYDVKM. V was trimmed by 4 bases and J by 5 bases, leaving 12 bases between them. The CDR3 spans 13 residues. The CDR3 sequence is CASSSHDRHEQYF. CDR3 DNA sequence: TGTGCCAGCAGTTCGCACGACAGGCACGAGCAGTACTTC.

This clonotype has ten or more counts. CDR3 in amino acids: CASSFGTGEEQYF. DNA of the CDR3: TGTGCCAGCAGCTTCGGGACAGGGGAAGAGCAGTACTTC. The chain uses TRBV11-2 and TRBJ2-7; TRBD1 agrees at 10 bases. The CDR3 covers 13 residues. Germline V gene sequence: CDR1 SGHAT, CDR2 FQNNGV. J was trimmed by 7 bases and V by 3 bases; bases with no gene match: 3.

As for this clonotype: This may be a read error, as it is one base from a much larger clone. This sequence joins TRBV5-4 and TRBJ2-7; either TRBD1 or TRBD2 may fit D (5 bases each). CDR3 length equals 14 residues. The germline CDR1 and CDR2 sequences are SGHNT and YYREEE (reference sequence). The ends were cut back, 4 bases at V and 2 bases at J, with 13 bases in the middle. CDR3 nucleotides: TGTGCCAGCAGCAAGAGGGGTACCCCCTACGAGCAGTACTTC. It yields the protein CASSKRGTPYEQYF.

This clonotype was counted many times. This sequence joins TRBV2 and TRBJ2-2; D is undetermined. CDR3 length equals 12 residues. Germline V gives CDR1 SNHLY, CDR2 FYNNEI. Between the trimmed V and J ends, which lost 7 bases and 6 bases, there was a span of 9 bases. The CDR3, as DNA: TGTGCCAGCATCCCTGGGCCCGGGGAGCTGTTTTTT. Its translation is CASIPGPGELFF.

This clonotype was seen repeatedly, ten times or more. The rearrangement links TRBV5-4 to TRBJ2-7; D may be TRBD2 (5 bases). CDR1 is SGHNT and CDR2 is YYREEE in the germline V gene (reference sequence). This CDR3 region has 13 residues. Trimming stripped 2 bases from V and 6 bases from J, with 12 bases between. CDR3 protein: CASSFSLRGEQYF. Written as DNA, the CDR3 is TGTGCCAGCAGCTTCTCCCTCCGGGGCGAGCAGTACTTC.

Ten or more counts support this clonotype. DNA for the CDR3: TGTGCCAGCAGCCAACAGCCTAGCGGAGATAGCACAGATACGCAGTATTTT. It translates to CASSQQPSGDSTDTQYF. The genes are TRBV4-2 and TRBJ2-3; TRBD2 aligns across 7 bases. The CDR3 loop spans 17 amino acids. CDR1 and CDR2 from the germline V gene are LGHNA and YNFKEQ. J gave up 0 bases and V 2 bases, and 8 bases lay outside the gene matches.